The following is a T cell receptor (beta chain) sequence with its context. Its antigen is currently unknown. Between the trimmed V and J ends, which lost 8 bases and 6 bases, there was a span of 23 bases. The CDR3 runs 15 residues. From germline, CDR1 is MDHEN and CDR2 SYDVKM. These data originate in a study of cytomegalovirus exposure and HLA in healthy donors. PCR primers comprised 60 Vbeta and 13 Jbeta primers. The method was immunoSEQ multiplex PCR; TCRdb's version includes in-frame clones alone and lacks a portion of them. The table has around 200,000 clones, approximately 86% seen once. Notes on the study in general: The study listed 150 to 200 cytomegalovirus-associated TCR beta chains. The number of N-insertions in an Asian-associated ancestry cluster was reportedly below the roughly 670-donor mean in a later analysis. TCR beta V- and J-gene trimming, according to a later analysis, was linked to a missense DCLRE1C variant.

Unrecorded immune exposures were likely, despite nominal health at sampling. This TCR was sampled from a woman in her thirties in good health and CMV-seronegative. V and J are TRBV28 and TRBJ2-7; D perhaps matches TRBD2 (5 bases). The sample was PBMCs. The CDR3 is CASWGMVRARGEQYF. As DNA, the CDR3 is TGTGCCAGCTGGGGAATGGTAAGGGCCCGGGGCGAGCAGTACTTC.